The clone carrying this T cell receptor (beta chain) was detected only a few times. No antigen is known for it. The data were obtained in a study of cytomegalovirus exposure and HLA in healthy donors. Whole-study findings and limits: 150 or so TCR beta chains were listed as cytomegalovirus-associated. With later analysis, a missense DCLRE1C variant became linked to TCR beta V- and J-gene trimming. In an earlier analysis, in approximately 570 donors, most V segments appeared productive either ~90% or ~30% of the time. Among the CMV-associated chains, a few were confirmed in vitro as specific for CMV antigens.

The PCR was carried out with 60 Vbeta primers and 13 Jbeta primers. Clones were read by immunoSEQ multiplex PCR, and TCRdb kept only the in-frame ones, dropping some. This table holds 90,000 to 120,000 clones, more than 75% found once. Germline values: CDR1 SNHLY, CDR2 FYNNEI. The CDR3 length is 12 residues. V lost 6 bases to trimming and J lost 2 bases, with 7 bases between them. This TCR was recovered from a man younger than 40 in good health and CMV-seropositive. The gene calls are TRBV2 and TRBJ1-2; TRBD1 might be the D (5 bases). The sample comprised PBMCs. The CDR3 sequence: CASRQENYGYTF. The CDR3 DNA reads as TGTGCCAGCAGACAGGAAAACTATGGCTACACCTTC.